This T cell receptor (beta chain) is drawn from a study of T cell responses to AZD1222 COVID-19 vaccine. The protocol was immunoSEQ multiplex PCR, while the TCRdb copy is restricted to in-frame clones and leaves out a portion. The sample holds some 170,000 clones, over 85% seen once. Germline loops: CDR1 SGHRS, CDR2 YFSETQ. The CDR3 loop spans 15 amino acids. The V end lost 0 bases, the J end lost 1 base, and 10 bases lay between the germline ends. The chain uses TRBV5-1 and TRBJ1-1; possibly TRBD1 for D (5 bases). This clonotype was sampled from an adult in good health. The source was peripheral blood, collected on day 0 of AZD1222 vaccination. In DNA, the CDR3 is TGCGCCAGCAGCTTGGTCGCCAGGGCGAACACTGAAGCTTTCTTT. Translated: CASSLVARANTEAFF.